This entry describes one T cell receptor (beta chain). Its specificity is unknown. Other DNA sequences in this sample translate to the same CDR3. Primers included in the PCR were 60 Vbeta and 13 Jbeta primers. Libraries were prepared by immunoSEQ multiplex PCR; TCRdb keeps only in-frame clonotypes and omits some of them. The sample consists of 130,000 or so clones, about 66% of them appearing once. These data are taken from a study of cytomegalovirus exposure and HLA in healthy donors. Study at large: Out of 150 million to 200 million T cells, an earlier analysis found 117 million unique TCR beta sequences in total.

Study-wide results and caveats: Specificity of three CMV-associated chains for CMV antigens was verified in vitro. What was likely a sequencing artifact was a cluster of highly shared sequence variants.

This CDR3 contains 15 residues. With 1 base removed from V and 0 bases from J, the gap between germline ends came to 4 bases. CDR1 and CDR2 (germline): KGHSH, LQKENI. Specimen: PBMCs. This sequence joins TRBV18 and TRBJ1-6; D remains unclear. The origin of this receptor is a male donor in good health and CMV-seronegative. DNA of the CDR3: TGTGCCAGCTCACCACGGAGCTCCTATAATTCACCCCTCCACTTT. Translation: CASSPRSSYNSPLHF. Combining the CDR3 with reference TRBV18 and TRBJ1-6 gives the whole variable domain NAGVMQNPRHLVRRRGQEARLRCSPMKGHSHVYWYRQLPEEGLKFMVYLQKENIIDESGMPKERFSAEFPKEGPSILRIQQVVRGDSAAYFCASSPRSSYNSPLHFGNGTRLTVT.